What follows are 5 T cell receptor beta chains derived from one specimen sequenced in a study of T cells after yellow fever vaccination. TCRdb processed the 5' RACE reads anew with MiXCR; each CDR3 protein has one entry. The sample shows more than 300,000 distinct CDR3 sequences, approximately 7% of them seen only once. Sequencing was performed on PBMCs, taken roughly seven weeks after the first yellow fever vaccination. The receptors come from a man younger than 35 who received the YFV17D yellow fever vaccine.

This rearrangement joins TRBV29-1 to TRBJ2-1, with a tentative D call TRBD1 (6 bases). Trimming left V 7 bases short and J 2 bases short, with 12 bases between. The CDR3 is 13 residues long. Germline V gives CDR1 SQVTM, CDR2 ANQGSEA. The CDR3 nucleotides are TGCAGCGGAAAGCAGGGGCCCTACAATGAGCAGTTCTTC. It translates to CSGKQGPYNEQFF.

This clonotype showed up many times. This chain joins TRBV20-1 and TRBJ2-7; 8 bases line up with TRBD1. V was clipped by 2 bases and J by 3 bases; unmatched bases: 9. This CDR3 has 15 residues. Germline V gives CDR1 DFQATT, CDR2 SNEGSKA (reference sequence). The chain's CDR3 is CSARIPTGVDYEQYF. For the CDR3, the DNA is TGCAGTGCTAGAATCCCGACAGGGGTAGACTACGAGCAGTACTTC.

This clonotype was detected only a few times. The CDR3 DNA reads TGTGCCAGCAGCCCAGTGACAGGGGCCTTCGGTGGCTACACCTTC. This encodes CASSPVTGAFGGYTF. The chain couples TRBV14 to TRBJ1-2; TRBD1 matches at 8 bases. CDR1 and CDR2 from the germline V gene are SGHDN and FVKESK. The CDR3 runs 15 residues. Germline trimming cut 4 bases from V and 7 bases from J; bases unmatched to any gene: 11.

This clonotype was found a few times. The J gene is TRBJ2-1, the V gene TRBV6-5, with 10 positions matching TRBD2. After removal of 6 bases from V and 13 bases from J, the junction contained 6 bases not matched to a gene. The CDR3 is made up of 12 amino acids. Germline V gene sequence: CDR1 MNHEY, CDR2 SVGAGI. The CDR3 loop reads CASRSSGGAQFF. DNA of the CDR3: TGTGCCAGCAGGTCGAGCGGGGGGGCTCAGTTCTTC.

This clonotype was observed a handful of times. In nucleotides, the CDR3 is TGCGCCAGCAGTGAGGCGACTAGTCGTGAGCAGTTCTTC. Protein sequence: CASSEATSREQFF. This rearrangement joins TRBV10-2 to TRBJ2-1; D perhaps matches TRBD2 (6 bases). Germline-derived CDR1 and CDR2 are WSHSY and SAAADI. CDR3 length: 13 amino acids. Trimming took off 2 bases at V and 9 bases at J, with 11 bases between the two ends.